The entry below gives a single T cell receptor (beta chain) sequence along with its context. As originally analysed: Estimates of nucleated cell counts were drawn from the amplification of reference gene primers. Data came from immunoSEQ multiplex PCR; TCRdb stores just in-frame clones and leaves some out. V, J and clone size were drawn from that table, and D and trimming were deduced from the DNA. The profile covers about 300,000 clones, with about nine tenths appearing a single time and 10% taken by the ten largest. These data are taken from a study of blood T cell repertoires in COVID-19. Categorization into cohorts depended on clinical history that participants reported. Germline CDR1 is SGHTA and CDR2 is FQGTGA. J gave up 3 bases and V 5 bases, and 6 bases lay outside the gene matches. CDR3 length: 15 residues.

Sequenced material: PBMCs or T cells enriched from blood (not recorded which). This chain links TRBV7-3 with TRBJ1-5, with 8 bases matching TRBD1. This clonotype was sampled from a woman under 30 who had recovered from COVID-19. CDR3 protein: CASSPGQGPNQPQHF. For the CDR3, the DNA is TGTGCCAGCAGCCCAGGACAGGGCCCCAATCAGCCCCAGCATTTT.